The rows below give T cell receptor beta chains drawn from one sample of a study of T-cell reconstitution after alpha-beta-depleted transplantation in children. Via MiXCR, TCRdb re-called the PCR reads, giving one row per CDR3 protein. The profile covers some 600,000 distinct CDR3 sequences, with about an eighth appearing a single time and approximately 2% taken by the ten largest. The specimen comprised PBMCs, mostly from graft donor cells, sampled 360 days after TCRalphabeta/CD19-depleted stem cell transplant. The receptors originated from a male patient between 5 and 17 years old who had a stem cell transplant for acute myeloid leukemia, so the T cells may come from the graft donor. The CDR3 runs from the conserved cysteine through the conserved F or W. D genes are given only for firm matches. Size values are once, few and many counts, or a class for expanded clones, and some rows have none.

len: 13; abundance: few; d_gene: NA; v_gene: TRBV28; j_gene: TRBJ2-7; CDR3aa: CASSIPVPSEQYF; CDR3nt: TGTGCCAGCAGTATCCCTGTGCCGTCCGAGCAGTACTTC
len: 15; abundance: NA; d_gene: TRBD1; v_gene: TRBV5-1; j_gene: TRBJ2-3; CDR3aa: CASTWAGTGSDTQYF; CDR3nt: TGCGCCAGCACCTGGGCCGGGACAGGATCAGATACGCAGTATTTT
len: 15; abundance: NA; d_gene: NA; v_gene: TRBV5-1; j_gene: TRBJ2-7; CDR3aa: CASSLAAGACYEQYF; CDR3nt: TGCGCCAGCAGCTTGGCGGCAGGCGCCTGCTACGAGCAGTACTTC
len: 17; abundance: many; d_gene: TRBD2; v_gene: TRBV28; j_gene: TRBJ2-1; CDR3aa: CASSLLGTSLLYNEQFF; CDR3nt: TGTGCCAGCAGTTTACTTGGGACTAGCCTCCTTTACAATGAGCAGTTCTTC
len: 15; abundance: NA; d_gene: NA; v_gene: TRBV20-1; j_gene: TRBJ2-7; CDR3aa: CSARDLQISSYEQYF; CDR3nt: TGCAGTGCTAGGGACCTTCAGATAAGCTCCTACGAGCAGTACTTC
len: 16; abundance: few; d_gene: TRBD2; v_gene: TRBV20-1; j_gene: TRBJ2-3; CDR3aa: CSAPRTSGSIADTQYF; CDR3nt: TGCAGTGCTCCACGGACTAGCGGGAGTATCGCAGATACGCAGTATTTT
len: 17; abundance: NA; d_gene: TRBD2; v_gene: TRBV10-3; j_gene: TRBJ2-1; CDR3aa: CAISEAGLARSYNEQFF; CDR3nt: TGTGCCATCAGTGAGGCTGGACTAGCGCGATCCTACAATGAGCAGTTCTTC
len: 15; abundance: NA; d_gene: TRBD2; v_gene: TRBV4-3; j_gene: TRBJ2-7; CDR3aa: CASSQARGGIYEQYF; CDR3nt: TGCGCCAGCAGCCAAGCCCGGGGGGGAATTTACGAGCAGTACTTC
len: 16; abundance: NA; d_gene: NA; v_gene: TRBV5-1; j_gene: TRBJ2-2; CDR3aa: CASSFLDRTYTGELFF; CDR3nt: TGCGCCAGCAGCTTCTTGGACCGTACCTACACCGGGGAGCTGTTTTTT
len: 15; abundance: NA; d_gene: NA; v_gene: TRBV7-6; j_gene: TRBJ2-6; CDR3aa: CASSPVGTGANVLTF; CDR3nt: TGTGCCAGCAGCCCAGTCGGAACTGGGGCCAACGTCCTGACTTTC
len: 12; abundance: NA; d_gene: NA; v_gene: TRBV4-2; j_gene: TRBJ2-7; CDR3aa: CASSRRVGEQYF; CDR3nt: TGTGCCAGCAGCCGTCGGGTGGGCGAGCAGTACTTC
len: 14; abundance: NA; d_gene: NA; v_gene: TRBV5-1; j_gene: TRBJ2-3; CDR3aa: CASRSGPATDTQYF; CDR3nt: TGCGCCAGCAGGTCCGGGCCAGCCACAGATACGCAGTATTTT
len: 14; abundance: few; d_gene: TRBD2; v_gene: TRBV28; j_gene: TRBJ2-3; CDR3aa: CASIRGSSPDTQYF; CDR3nt: TGTGCCAGCATTCGCGGGAGTTCCCCAGATACGCAGTATTTT
len: 13; abundance: NA; d_gene: NA; v_gene: TRBV12-3/TRBV12-4; j_gene: TRBJ2-1; CDR3aa: CASLGDLNNEQFF; CDR3nt: TGTGCCAGCCTGGGGGACCTCAACAATGAGCAGTTCTTC
len: 16; abundance: few; d_gene: TRBD2; v_gene: TRBV5-1; j_gene: TRBJ2-5; CDR3aa: CASSLAGPSGKETQYF; CDR3nt: TGCGCCAGCAGCTTGGCGGGGCCTAGCGGAAAAGAGACCCAGTACTTC
len: 15; abundance: NA; d_gene: TRBD1; v_gene: TRBV6-5; j_gene: TRBJ1-1; CDR3aa: CASSYGTGISTEAFF; CDR3nt: TGTGCCAGCAGTTACGGGACAGGGATATCCACTGAAGCTTTCTTT
len: 12; abundance: many; d_gene: NA; v_gene: TRBV29-1; j_gene: TRBJ2-7; CDR3aa: CSVTLPPSEQYF; CDR3nt: TGCAGCGTTACTCTGCCCCCAAGCGAGCAGTACTTC
len: 14; abundance: NA; d_gene: NA; v_gene: TRBV20-1; j_gene: TRBJ1-5; CDR3aa: CSALRDTYNQPQHF; CDR3nt: TGCAGTGCTCTACGGGACACCTACAATCAGCCCCAGCATTTT
len: 17; abundance: NA; d_gene: TRBD1; v_gene: TRBV9; j_gene: TRBJ1-4; CDR3aa: CASSVSGTGRENEKLFF; CDR3nt: TGTGCCAGCAGCGTATCCGGGACAGGGAGGGAAAATGAAAAACTGTTTTTT
len: 16; abundance: once; d_gene: NA; v_gene: TRBV4-1; j_gene: TRBJ1-5; CDR3aa: CASSQDRLPAHQPQHF; CDR3nt: TGCGCCAGCAGCCAAGATCGTTTGCCGGCACATCAGCCCCAGCATTTT
len: 15; abundance: NA; d_gene: NA; v_gene: TRBV27; j_gene: TRBJ2-1; CDR3aa: CASTLPRLPNNEQFF; CDR3nt: TGTGCCAGCACCCTCCCCCGACTCCCGAACAATGAGCAGTTCTTC
len: 19; abundance: NA; d_gene: TRBD2; v_gene: TRBV30; j_gene: TRBJ2-7; CDR3aa: CAWSVSSTEASGNFYEQYF; CDR3nt: TGTGCCTGGAGTGTAAGCAGTACAGAGGCTAGCGGGAATTTCTACGAGCAGTACTTC
len: 15; abundance: few; d_gene: NA; v_gene: TRBV29-1; j_gene: TRBJ2-5; CDR3aa: CSVGEGGQRRETQYF; CDR3nt: TGCAGCGTTGGCGAAGGGGGGCAGCGGAGAGAGACCCAGTACTTC
len: 13; abundance: few; d_gene: NA; v_gene: TRBV4-1; j_gene: TRBJ2-1; CDR3aa: CASSRSPVEEQFF; CDR3nt: TGCGCCAGCAGCCGAAGCCCAGTTGAAGAGCAGTTCTTC
len: 15; abundance: NA; d_gene: NA; v_gene: TRBV2; j_gene: TRBJ2-4; CDR3aa: CASRRTQQSKNIQYF; CDR3nt: TGTGCCAGCAGGAGGACCCAGCAAAGCAAAAACATTCAGTACTTC
len: 14; abundance: few; d_gene: NA; v_gene: TRBV20-1; j_gene: TRBJ2-4; CDR3aa: CSASGSGAFPIQYF; CDR3nt: TGCAGTGCTAGCGGCTCGGGAGCTTTTCCCATTCAGTACTTC
len: 17; abundance: NA; d_gene: TRBD2; v_gene: TRBV7-9; j_gene: TRBJ2-2; CDR3aa: CASSLFFGLAGTGELFF; CDR3nt: TGTGCCAGCAGCTTATTCTTCGGACTAGCGGGAACCGGGGAGCTGTTTTTT
len: 14; abundance: few; d_gene: NA; v_gene: TRBV7-9; j_gene: TRBJ1-4; CDR3aa: CASSLGQPSGRLFF; CDR3nt: TGTGCCAGCAGCTTAGGACAGCCCTCTGGAAGACTGTTTTTT